The 4 T cell receptor beta chains given below trace back to one sample, sequenced in a study of spatial heterogeneity in lung cancer. Time point meaning: sample taken at primary tumor resection. No cells were sorted before sequencing. The whole RNA sequenced was extracted from tumor, nontumor lung or frozen PBMC. TCRdb re-called the 5' RACE reads with MiXCR, one entry per CDR3 protein. The table has approximately 11,000 distinct CDR3 sequences, about 6% seen once. The sample in question was normal lung tissue next to the tumor, obtained at surgery. The receptors derive from a male donor with early-stage non-small cell lung cancer.

This clonotype was picked up a small number of times. The V call is TRBV7-8, the J call TRBJ1-2, with a weak D call TRBD1 (5 bases). CDR3 length equals 14 residues. The V end was cut by 3 bases, the J end by 3 bases, with 11 bases between. CDR1 and CDR2 from the germline V gene are SGHVS and FQNEAQ. For the CDR3, the DNA is TGTGCCAGCAGCTTGGGCCTGGGGGACTATGGCTACACCTTC. Protein product: CASSLGLGDYGYTF.

This clonotype occurred many times. J is TRBJ1-6 and V is TRBV7-8; unclear D gene. This CDR3 comprises 15 residues. CDR1 and CDR2 from the germline V gene are SGHVS and FQNEAQ. V was clipped by 3 bases and J by 0 bases, with 6 bases between them. CDR3 sequence reads: CASSFRGSYNSPLHF. The CDR3 DNA reads as TGTGCCAGCAGCTTCCGCGGCTCCTATAATTCACCCCTCCACTTT.

This clonotype was seen repeatedly, ten times or more. This sequence joins TRBV4-1 and TRBJ2-1; unclear D gene. The CDR3 spans 15 residues. Trimming stripped 1 base from V and 5 bases from J, with 12 bases between. Germline V CDR1 and CDR2: MGHRA, YSYEKL. CDR3: CASSQVGSLNNEQFF. The CDR3 DNA reads as TGCGCCAGCAGCCAAGTAGGGTCGTTGAACAATGAGCAGTTCTTC.

In this sample, this clonotype is medium-sized. This chain uses TRBV7-9 with TRBJ2-1; 7 nucleotides align to TRBD2. The J segment lost 5 bases and the V segment lost 8 bases, leaving 6 bases of the junction unmatched. CDR1 and CDR2 from the germline V gene are SEHNR and FQNEAQ (reference sequence). This CDR3 spans 13 amino acids. The CDR3 spells CASGLAVNNEQFF. In nucleotides, the CDR3 is TGTGCCAGCGGCCTAGCGGTTAACAATGAGCAGTTCTTC.